This paragraph reports one TCR beta chain. Its antigen is unknown. Base qualities were left out, and no much larger clone turns up one base away. This record belongs to a study of blood T cell repertoires in COVID-19 (dated by TCRdb to 2020 to 2022). For context, the study as a whole: The collaborator samples originated in the United States, Italy and Spain and spanned the acute and convalescent phases of COVID-19. The material from the prospective study consisted of cDNA or gDNA derived from T cells, B-cell-depleted T cells, or PBMCs. Subjects who had been exposed to COVID-19, were actively infected with it, or had recovered from it provided the deeply sampled blood TCRbeta repertoires that made up the dataset. The repertoires were released in a freely available public database intended as a resource for research on the immune response to SARS-CoV-2. The samples were drawn from the first 160 participants of the ongoing ImmuneRACE study and from 1,200 or so subjects provided by 6 global collaborators. The sample metadata nearly always contained a de-identified subject ID, COVID-19 status, age in years and sex. HLA class I and class II types, where available, came from metadata supplied by the sample provider rather than from assay-based typing. Overall study outcomes, separate from this receptor: The quantity of clinical and demographic metadata differed by source and by participant and was supplied without curation.

TCRbeta CDR3 regions were amplified from genomic DNA by means of the immunoSEQ Assay, a bias-controlled multiplex PCR. Per the authors' processing: The number of nucleated cells in each sample was estimated by amplification of reference gene primers within the assay. Sequence reads were collapsed and filtered to measure the absolute abundance of every unique TCRbeta CDR3 rearrangement. For each sample, productive Simpson clonality was calculated by taking the square root of Simpson's diversity index across productive rearrangements. TCRdb carries this immuneACCESS record with in-frame sequences only. Its versions omit some clonotypes, under half of them owing to an unresolved V gene in the studies checked, with the rest unexplained. For V, J and clone size, that table is used; D and trimming come from the DNA. The sample table shows over 300,000 clones, and approximately 85% are seen once. Clones ranked in the top ten supply 1.6% of the sample.

The CDR3 measures 14 amino acids from cysteine to phenylalanine. The DNA shown is the 42-base CDR3, in frame from base 1. V and J are truncated by 7 bases and 0 bases respectively, leaving an intervening sequence of 9 bases. CDR1 and CDR2 are drawn from the germline V gene: MNHEY, SVGAGI. The collaborating institutions used their own protocols to collect whole blood in K2EDTA tubes. For TCRbeta analysis, collaborators shipped samples as frozen whole blood, isolated PBMCs, or DNA extracted from either of those sample types. Material for sequencing was peripheral blood. Recombination connected TRBV6-5 to TRBJ2-2, with the D gene too uncertain to name. The source is a woman aged 45-59 years with acute or convalescent COVID-19. The CDR3 protein: CASTVHPNTGELFF. The DNA reads as follows: TGTGCCAGCACCGTACACCCGAACACCGGGGAGCTGTTTTTT.